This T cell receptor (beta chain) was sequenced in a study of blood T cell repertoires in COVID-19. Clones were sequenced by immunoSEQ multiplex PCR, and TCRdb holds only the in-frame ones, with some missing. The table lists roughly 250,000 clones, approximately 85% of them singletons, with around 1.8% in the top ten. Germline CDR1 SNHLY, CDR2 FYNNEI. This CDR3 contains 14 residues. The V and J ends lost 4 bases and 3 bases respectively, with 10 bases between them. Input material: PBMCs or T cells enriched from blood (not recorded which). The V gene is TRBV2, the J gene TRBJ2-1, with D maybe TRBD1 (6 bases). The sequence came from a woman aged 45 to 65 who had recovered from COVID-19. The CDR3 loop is CASSVRQDYNEQFF. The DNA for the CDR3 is TGTGCCAGCAGTGTGAGACAGGACTACAATGAGCAGTTCTTC.